This record concerns one TCR beta chain sequence. Using immunoSEQ multiplex PCR, the repertoire was profiled, and TCRdb retains in-frame clones only, with some absent. The repertoire holds 150,000 to 200,000 clones, with around 88% as singletons. This CDR3 spans 15 amino acids. V shed 6 bases and J 8 bases; nucleotides not matched to a gene: 11. Germline CDR1 KGHSH, CDR2 LQKENI. This entry comes from a study of control samples from healthy donors and cancer patients. The sample was blood. The receptor comes from a woman aged 25 to 39 in good health. This chain joins TRBV18 and TRBJ1-4, with 8 bases lining up with TRBD1. The DNA of the CDR3 is TGTGCCAGCTCGCCCCCTCAGGGGGCGCGCGAAAAACTGTTTTTT. Translated: CASSPPQGAREKLFF.